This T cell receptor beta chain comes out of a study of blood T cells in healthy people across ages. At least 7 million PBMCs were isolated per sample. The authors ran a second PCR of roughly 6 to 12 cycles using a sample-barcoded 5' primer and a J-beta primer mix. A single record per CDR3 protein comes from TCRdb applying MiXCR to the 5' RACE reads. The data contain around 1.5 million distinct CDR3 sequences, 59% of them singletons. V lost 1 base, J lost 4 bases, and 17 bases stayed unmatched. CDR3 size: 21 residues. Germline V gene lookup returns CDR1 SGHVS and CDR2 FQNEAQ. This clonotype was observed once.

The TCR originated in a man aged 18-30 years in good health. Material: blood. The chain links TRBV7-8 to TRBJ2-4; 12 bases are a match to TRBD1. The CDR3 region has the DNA TGTGCCAGCAGCTTAGGGGACGCGGGGACAGGGGGCTTTGTCCTTAAAAACATTCAGTACTTC. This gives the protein CASSLGDAGTGGFVLKNIQYF.